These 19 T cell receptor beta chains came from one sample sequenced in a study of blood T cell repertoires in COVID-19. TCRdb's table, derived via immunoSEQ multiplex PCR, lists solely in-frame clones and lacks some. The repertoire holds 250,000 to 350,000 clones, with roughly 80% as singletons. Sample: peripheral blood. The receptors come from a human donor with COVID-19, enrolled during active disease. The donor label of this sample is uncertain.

Written as DNA, the CDR3 is TGTGCCAGCAGACCACCCGGGACAGACAGCCCCTATGGCTACACCTTC. This gives the protein CASRPPGTDSPYGYTF. This sequence joins TRBV28 and TRBJ1-2, with 7 positions matching TRBD1. CDR1 is MDHEN and CDR2 is SYDVKM in the germline V gene. The CDR3 consists of 16 residues. V shed 6 bases and J 4 bases; nucleotides not matched to a gene: 14.

The DNA for the CDR3 is TGTGCCAGCAGCCCCCCTGGCACTAGCGGGTATACCGGGGAGCTGTTTTTT. Amino acids: CASSPPGTSGYTGELFF. The V gene is TRBV7-9, the J gene TRBJ2-2, with TRBD2 matching over 9 bases. V gave up 5 bases and J gave up 5 bases; unmatched junction bases: 12. The germline CDR1 and CDR2 sequences are SEHNR and FQNEAQ (reference sequence). The CDR3 totals 17 residues. The full variable domain, in which reference TRBV7-9 and TRBJ2-2 provide the parts outside the CDR3, is DTGVSQNPRHKITKRGQNVTFRCDPISEHNRLYWYRQTLGQGPEFLTYFQNEAQLEKSRLLSDRFSAERPKGSFSTLEIQRTEQGDSAMYLCASSPPGTSGYTGELFFGEGSRLTVL.

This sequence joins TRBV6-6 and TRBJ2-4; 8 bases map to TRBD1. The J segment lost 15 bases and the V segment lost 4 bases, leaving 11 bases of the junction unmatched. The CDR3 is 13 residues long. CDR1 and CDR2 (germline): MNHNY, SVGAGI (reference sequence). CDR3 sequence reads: CASSSSGTGYRYF. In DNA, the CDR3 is TGTGCCAGCAGTTCATCCGGGACAGGTTATCGGTACTTC.

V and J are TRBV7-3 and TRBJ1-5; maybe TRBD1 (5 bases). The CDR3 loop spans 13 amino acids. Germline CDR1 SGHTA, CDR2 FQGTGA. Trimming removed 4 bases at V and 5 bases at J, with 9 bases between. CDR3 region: CASSSKGDQPQHF. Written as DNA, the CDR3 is TGTGCCAGCAGCTCTAAAGGGGATCAGCCCCAGCATTTT.

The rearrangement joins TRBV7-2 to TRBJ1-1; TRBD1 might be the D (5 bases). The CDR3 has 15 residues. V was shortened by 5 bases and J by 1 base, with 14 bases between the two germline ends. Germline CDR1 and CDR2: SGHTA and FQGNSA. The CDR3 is CASSPSGVRNTEAFF. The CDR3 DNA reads TGTGCCAGCAGCCCATCGGGGGTTAGGAACACTGAAGCTTTCTTT.

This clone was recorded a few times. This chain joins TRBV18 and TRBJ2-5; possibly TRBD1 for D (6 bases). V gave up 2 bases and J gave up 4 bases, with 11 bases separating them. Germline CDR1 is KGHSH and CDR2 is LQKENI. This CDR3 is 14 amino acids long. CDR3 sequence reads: CASSPSVQGETQYF. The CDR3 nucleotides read TGTGCCAGCTCACCATCGGTACAGGGAGAGACCCAGTACTTC.

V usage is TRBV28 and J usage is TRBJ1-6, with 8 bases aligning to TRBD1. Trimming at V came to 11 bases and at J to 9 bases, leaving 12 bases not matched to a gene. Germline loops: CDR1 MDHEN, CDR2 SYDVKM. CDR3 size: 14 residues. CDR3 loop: CAYRGTSGGSPLHF. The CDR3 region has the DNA TGTGCCTACAGGGGGACCTCCGGGGGTTCACCCCTCCACTTT.

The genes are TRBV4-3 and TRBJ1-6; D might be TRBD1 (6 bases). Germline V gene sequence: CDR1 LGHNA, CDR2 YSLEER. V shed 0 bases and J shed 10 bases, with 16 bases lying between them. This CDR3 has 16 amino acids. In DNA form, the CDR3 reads TGCGCCAGCAGCCAAGATAGTGCAGGGGAAGGGTCACCCCTCCACTTT. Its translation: CASSQDSAGEGSPLHF.

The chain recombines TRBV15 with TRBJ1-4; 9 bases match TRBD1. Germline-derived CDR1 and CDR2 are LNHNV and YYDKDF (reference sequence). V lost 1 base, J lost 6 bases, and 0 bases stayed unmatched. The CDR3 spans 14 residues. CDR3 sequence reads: CATSRGQGDEKLFF. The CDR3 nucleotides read TGTGCCACCAGCAGAGGACAGGGGGATGAAAAACTGTTTTTT.

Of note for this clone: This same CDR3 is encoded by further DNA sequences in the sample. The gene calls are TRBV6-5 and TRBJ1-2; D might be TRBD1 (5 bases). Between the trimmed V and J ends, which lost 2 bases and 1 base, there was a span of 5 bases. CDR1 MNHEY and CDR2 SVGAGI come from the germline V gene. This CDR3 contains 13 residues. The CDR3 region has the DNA TGTGCCAGCAGTTACGACAGTAACTATGGCTACACCTTC. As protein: CASSYDSNYGYTF.

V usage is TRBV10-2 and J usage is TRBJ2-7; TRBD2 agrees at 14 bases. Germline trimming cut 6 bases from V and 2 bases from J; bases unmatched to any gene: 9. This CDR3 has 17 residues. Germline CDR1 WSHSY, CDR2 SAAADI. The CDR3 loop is CASRGTSGGRGTYEQYF. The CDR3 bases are TGCGCCAGCAGAGGGACTAGCGGGGGCCGTGGGACCTACGAGCAGTACTTC.

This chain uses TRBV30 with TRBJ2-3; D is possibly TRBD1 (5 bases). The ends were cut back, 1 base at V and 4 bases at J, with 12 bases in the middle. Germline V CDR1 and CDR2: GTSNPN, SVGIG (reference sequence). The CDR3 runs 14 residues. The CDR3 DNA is TGTGCCTGGAGTGCCAAAATAGGGGCAGATACGCAGTATTTT. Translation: CAWSAKIGADTQYF.

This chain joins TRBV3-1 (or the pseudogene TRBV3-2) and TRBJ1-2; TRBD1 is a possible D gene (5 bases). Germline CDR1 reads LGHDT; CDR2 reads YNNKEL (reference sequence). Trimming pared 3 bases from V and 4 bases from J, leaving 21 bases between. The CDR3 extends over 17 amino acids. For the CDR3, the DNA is TGTGCCAGCAGCCACGCATCCACAGGCGGAAGAGCCTATGGCTACACCTTC. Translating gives CASSHASTGGRAYGYTF.

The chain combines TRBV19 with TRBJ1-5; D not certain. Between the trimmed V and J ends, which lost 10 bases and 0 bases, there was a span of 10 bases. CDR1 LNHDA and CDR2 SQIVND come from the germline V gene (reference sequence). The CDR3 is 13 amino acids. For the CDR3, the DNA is TGTGCCACTACGGTCCGTAGCAATCAGCCCCAGCATTTT. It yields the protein CATTVRSNQPQHF.

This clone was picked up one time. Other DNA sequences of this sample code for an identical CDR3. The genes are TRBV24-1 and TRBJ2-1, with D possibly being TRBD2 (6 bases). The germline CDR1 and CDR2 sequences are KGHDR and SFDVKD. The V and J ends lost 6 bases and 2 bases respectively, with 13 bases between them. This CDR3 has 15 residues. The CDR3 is CATSSGTPTYNEQFF. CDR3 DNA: TGTGCCACCAGTTCCGGGACTCCGACCTACAATGAGCAGTTCTTC.

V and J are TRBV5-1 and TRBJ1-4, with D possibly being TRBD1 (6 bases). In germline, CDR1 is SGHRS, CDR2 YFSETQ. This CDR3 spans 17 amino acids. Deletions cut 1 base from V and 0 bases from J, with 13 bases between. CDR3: CASSLLGASATNEKLFF. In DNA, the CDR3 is TGCGCCAGCAGCTTGCTGGGGGCCTCAGCAACTAATGAAAAACTGTTTTTT.

CDR3 sequence (DNA): TGTGCCTGGAGTTTTGGCGGGAGAAACGAGCAGTACTTC. Translating gives CAWSFGGRNEQYF. V and J are TRBV30 and TRBJ2-7; 7 nucleotides match TRBD2. The V gene end was trimmed by 2 bases and the J gene end by 5 bases; junction bases not matched to a gene: 6. CDR1 and CDR2 (germline): GTSNPN, SVGIG (reference sequence). This CDR3 has 13 amino acids.

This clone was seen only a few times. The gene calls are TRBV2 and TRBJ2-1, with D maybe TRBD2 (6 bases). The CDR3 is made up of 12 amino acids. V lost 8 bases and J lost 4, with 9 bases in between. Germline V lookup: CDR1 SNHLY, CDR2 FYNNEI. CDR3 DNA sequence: TGTGCCAGCGGCGCGGGGTACAATGAGCAGTTCTTC. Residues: CASGAGYNEQFF.

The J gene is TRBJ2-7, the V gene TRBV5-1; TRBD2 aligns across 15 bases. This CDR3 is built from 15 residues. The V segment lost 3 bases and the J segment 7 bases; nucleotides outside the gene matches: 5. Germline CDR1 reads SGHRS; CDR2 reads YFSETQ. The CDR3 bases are TGCGCCAGCAGCTGGACTAGCGGGAGGGCCAAAGAGCAGTACTTC. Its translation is CASSWTSGRAKEQYF.